This T cell receptor (beta chain) was identified during a study of identical twins. TCRdb itself ran the 5' RACE reads through MiXCR, one entry per CDR3 protein. Seen here are 700,000 to 950,000 distinct CDR3 sequences, about 12% observed once, and the top ten hold about 1.5%. Every one of the donors was a healthy Caucasian. This clonotype has ten or more counts. Germline V gives CDR1 SQVTM, CDR2 ANQGSEA. CDR3 length: 13 residues. After removal of 7 bases from V and 3 bases from J, the junction contained 5 bases not matched to a gene. In addition, the sample was reused for a study of yellow fever vaccine responses in identical twins.

The V and J genes are TRBV29-1 and TRBJ1-5; 8 nucleotides agree with TRBD1. The clonotype originates from a woman younger than 35 in good health. Input material: PBMCs. The CDR3 reads CSAGQGLNQPQHF. The CDR3 DNA sequence: TGCAGCGCAGGACAGGGCCTCAATCAGCCCCAGCATTTT.